Listed here is a single T cell receptor (beta chain). Its antigen is unknown. The source of the sample is a study of T cell responses to AZD1222 COVID-19 vaccine. Overall study findings and caveats: Sampling captured repertoires only after the peak T cell response.

Clones were read by immunoSEQ multiplex PCR, and TCRdb kept only the in-frame ones, dropping some. The sample carries 95,000 to 150,000 clones, about 90% recorded once. There are 13 residues in the CDR3. Germline V lookup: CDR1 LNHDA, CDR2 SQIVND (reference sequence). V shed 8 bases, J shed 1 base, and the junction held 4 bases outside the gene matches. The chain has TRBV19 and TRBJ1-2, with 7 nucleotides matching TRBD1. This TCR was sampled from an adult in good health. The specimen comprised peripheral blood, sampled on day 0 of AZD1222 vaccination. As DNA, the CDR3 is TGTGCCAGTTGGGACAGCTTTAACTATGGCTACACCTTC. It encodes CASWDSFNYGYTF.